These 7 T cell receptor beta chains were sequenced from one sample in a study. TCRdb reprocessed the 5' RACE reads with MiXCR, giving one entry per CDR3 protein. The data contain 35,000 to 50,000 distinct CDR3 sequences, 20% to 25% of them singletons. The sorted Tregs were CD4+CD25+CD127-/low cells. Specimen: Tregs sorted from a lymph node. These receptor sequences come from a female donor with breast cancer.

This clonotype was counted between two and nine times. The chain uses TRBV4-2 and TRBJ2-3; D ambiguous. Germline CDR1 LGHNA, CDR2 YNFKEQ. V lost 1 base to trimming and J lost 2 bases, with 10 bases between them. The CDR3 length is 15 residues. As DNA, the CDR3 is TGTGCCAGCAGCCAAGGGTTGGCCTACACAGATACGCAGTATTTT. Translating it yields CASSQGLAYTDTQYF.

This clonotype is termed medium-sized. The chain uses TRBV6-5 and TRBJ2-7, with 7 positions matching TRBD1. V dropped 6 bases and J dropped 6; count of bases not matched to a gene: 8. The CDR3 contains 13 residues. CDR1 and CDR2 from the germline V gene are MNHEY and SVGAGI. CDR3 coding DNA: TGTGCCAGCAGCCCTGACAGGGATGGCGAGCAGTACTTC. Translated, it gives CASSPDRDGEQYF.

V usage is TRBV9 and J usage is TRBJ2-1; 11 nucleotides line up with TRBD2. The CDR3 has 18 amino acids. V dropped 7 bases and J dropped 6; count of bases not matched to a gene: 18. Germline CDR1 and CDR2: SGDLS and YYNGEE. CDR3 nucleotides: TGTGCCAGCTCCGGATCCAGGGGGTCTCTAGCGGGAGGCAATGAGCAGTTCTTC. Translation gives CASSGSRGSLAGGNEQFF.

At least ten counts were recorded for this clonotype. The chain recombines TRBV20-1 with TRBJ2-7; D may be TRBD2 (6 bases). Germline assignment: CDR1 DFQATT and CDR2 SNEGSKA (reference sequence). The CDR3 is 12 residues long. CDR3 residues: CGGASLRDEQYF. The CDR3 nucleotides read TGCGGCGGGGCCTCCCTGAGAGACGAGCAGTACTTC.

Turning to this clonotype: This could be a read error, since a much larger clone is one nucleotide away. CDR3 sequence reads: CASGKFSEAFF. The CDR3 bases are TGTGCCAGCGGCAAATTCTCTGAAGCTTTCTTT. The V gene is TRBV21-1, the J gene TRBJ1-1. TRBV21-1 is a pseudogene locus. This CDR3 region has 11 residues.

This clonotype has only a few counts. The chain recombines TRBV13 with TRBJ1-4, with 7 bases that match TRBD1. Per the germline V gene, CDR1 is PRHDT and CDR2 is FYEKMQ (reference sequence). V lost 0 bases, J lost 5 bases, and 0 bases stayed unmatched. The CDR3 runs to 14 residues. The chain's CDR3 is CASSLGRGNEKLFF. The CDR3 DNA reads TGTGCCAGCAGCTTAGGCAGGGGGAATGAAAAACTGTTTTTT. The entire variable domain, with the rest obtained from reference TRBV13 and TRBJ1-4, is as follows: AAGVIQSPRHLIKEKRETATLKCYPIPRHDTVYWYQQGPGQDPQFLISFYEKMQSDKGSIPDRFSAQQFSDYHSELNMSSLELGDSALYFCASSLGRGNEKLFFGSGTQLSVL.

Written as DNA, the CDR3 is TGTGCCAGCAGCCTCGGGGCAGCTGAAGCTTTCTTT. It codes for CASSLGAAEAFF. V and J are TRBV7-9 and TRBJ1-1; TRBD1 is a possible D gene (5 bases). The V and J ends lost 5 bases and 6 bases respectively, with 10 bases between them. Germline loops: CDR1 SEHNR, CDR2 FQNEAQ (reference sequence). The CDR3 is made up of 12 amino acids.